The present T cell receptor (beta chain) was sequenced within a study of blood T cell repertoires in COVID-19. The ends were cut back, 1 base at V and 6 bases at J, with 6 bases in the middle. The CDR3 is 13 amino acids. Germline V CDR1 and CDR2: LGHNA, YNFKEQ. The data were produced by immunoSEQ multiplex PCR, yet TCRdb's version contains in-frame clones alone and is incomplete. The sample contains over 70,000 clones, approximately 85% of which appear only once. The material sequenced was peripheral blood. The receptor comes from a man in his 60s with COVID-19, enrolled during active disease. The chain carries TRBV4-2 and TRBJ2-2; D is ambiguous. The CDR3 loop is CASSQARAGELFF. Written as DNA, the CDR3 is TGTGCCAGCAGCCAAGCCCGAGCCGGGGAGCTGTTTTTT.